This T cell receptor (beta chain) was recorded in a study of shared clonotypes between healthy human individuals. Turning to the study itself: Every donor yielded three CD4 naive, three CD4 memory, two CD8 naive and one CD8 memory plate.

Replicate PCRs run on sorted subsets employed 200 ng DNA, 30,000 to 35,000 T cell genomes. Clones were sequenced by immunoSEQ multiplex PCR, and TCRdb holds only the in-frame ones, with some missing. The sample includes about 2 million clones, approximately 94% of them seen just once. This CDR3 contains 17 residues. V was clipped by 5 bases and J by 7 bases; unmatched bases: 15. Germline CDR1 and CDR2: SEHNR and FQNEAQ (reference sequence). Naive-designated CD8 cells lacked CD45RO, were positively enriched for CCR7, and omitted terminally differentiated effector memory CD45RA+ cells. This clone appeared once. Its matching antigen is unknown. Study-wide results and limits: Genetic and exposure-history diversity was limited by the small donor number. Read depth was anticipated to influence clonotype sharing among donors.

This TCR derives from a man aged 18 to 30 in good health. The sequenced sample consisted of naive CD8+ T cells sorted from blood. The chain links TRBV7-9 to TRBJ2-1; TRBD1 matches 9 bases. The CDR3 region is CASSPRFRTGDENEQFF. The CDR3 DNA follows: TGTGCCAGCAGCCCAAGGTTTCGGACAGGGGATGAGAATGAGCAGTTCTTC.